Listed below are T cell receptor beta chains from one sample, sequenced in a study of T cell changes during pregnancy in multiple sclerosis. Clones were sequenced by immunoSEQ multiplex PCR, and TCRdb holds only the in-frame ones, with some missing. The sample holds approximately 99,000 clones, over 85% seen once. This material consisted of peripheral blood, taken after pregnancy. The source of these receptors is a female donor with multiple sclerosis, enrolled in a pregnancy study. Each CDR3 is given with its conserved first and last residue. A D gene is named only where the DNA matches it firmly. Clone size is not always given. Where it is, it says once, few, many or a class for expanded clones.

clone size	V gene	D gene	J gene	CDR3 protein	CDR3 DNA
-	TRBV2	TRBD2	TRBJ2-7	CASNRGGTSGTLEQYF	TGTGCCAGCAATCGGGGTGGGACTAGCGGGACCCTCGAGCAGTACTTC
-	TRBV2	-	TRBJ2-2	CASSRGGNTGELFF	TGTGCCAGCTCAAGGGGGGGAAACACCGGGGAGCTGTTTTTT
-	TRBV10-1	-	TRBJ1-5	CASSEGVGHQPQHF	TGCGCCAGCAGTGAAGGGGTCGGCCATCAGCCCCAGCATTTT
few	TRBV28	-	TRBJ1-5	CASRDSDNQPQHF	TGTGCCAGCAGAGACAGCGACAATCAGCCCCAGCATTTT
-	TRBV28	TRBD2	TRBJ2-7	CASTSGTSIYGVYEQYF	TGTGCCAGCACCAGCGGGACTAGCATTTATGGGGTCTACGAGCAGTACTTC
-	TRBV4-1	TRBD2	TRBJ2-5	CASSSTGTSGAPPHF	TGCGCCAGCAGCTCTACCGGGACTAGCGGGGCCCCCCCCCACTTC
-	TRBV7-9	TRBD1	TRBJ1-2	CASSHDRGSTDGYTF	TGTGCCAGCAGCCATGACAGGGGCAGTACGGATGGCTACACCTTC
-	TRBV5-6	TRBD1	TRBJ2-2	CASSFRTGGSGELFF	TGTGCCAGCAGCTTTCGCACAGGGGGGAGCGGGGAGCTGTTTTTT
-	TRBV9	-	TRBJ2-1	CASSPENSYNEQFF	TGTGCCAGCAGCCCGGAGAATTCCTACAATGAGCAGTTCTTC
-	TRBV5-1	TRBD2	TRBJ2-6	CASSLVTSGRGTGANVLTF	TGCGCCAGCAGCTTGGTTACTAGCGGGAGAGGGACTGGGGCCAACGTCCTGACTTTC
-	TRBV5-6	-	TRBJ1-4	CASSLYRATNEKLFF	TGTGCCAGCAGCTTGTACAGAGCAACTAATGAAAAACTGTTTTTT
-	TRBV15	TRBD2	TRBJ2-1	CATSRTSGRANEQFF	TGTGCCACCAGCCGGACTAGCGGGAGGGCCAATGAGCAGTTCTTC
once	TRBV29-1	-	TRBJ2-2	CSVAGVWQVNTGELFF	TGCAGCGTTGCCGGCGTGTGGCAGGTCAACACCGGGGAGCTGTTTTTT
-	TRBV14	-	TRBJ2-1	CASSQVRGEQFF	TGTGCCAGCAGCCAAGTCCGGGGGGAGCAGTTCTTC
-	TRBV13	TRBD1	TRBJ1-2	CASSSGTGAHYGYTF	TGTGCCAGCAGCTCCGGGACAGGGGCCCACTATGGCTACACCTTC
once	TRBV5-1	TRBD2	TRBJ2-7	CASSWREGTYEQYF	TGCGCCAGCAGCTGGAGGGAGGGCACGTACGAGCAGTACTTC
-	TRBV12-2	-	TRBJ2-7	CASRLEYDRRSYEQYF	TGTGCAAGTCGCTTAGAGTACGACAGGAGGAGCTACGAGCAGTACTTC
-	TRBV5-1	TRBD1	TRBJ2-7	CASSSGGQGTYEQYF	TGCGCCAGCAGCTCCGGGGGACAGGGGACCTACGAGCAGTACTTC
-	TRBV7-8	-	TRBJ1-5	CASSLSISNQPQHF	TGTGCCAGCAGCTTGTCCATTAGCAATCAGCCCCAGCATTTT
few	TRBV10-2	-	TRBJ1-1	CASSESRGFTEAFF	TGCGCCAGCAGTGAGTCGAGAGGGTTCACTGAAGCTTTCTTT
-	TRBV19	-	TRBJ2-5	CASSKYARSTQETQYF	TGTGCCAGTAGTAAATATGCCAGGTCGACCCAAGAGACCCAGTACTTC
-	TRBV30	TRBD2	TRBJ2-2	CAWVPSGRGTGELFF	TGTGCCTGGGTCCCTAGCGGGAGAGGCACCGGGGAGCTGTTTTTT
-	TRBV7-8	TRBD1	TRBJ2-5	CASSVDRGRETQYF	TGTGCCAGCAGCGTAGACAGGGGGCGAGAGACCCAGTACTTC